The clone carrying this T cell receptor beta chain was seen once. The record originates from a study of shared clonotypes between healthy human individuals. Germline CDR1 reads MNHEY; CDR2 reads SVGAGI. The CDR3 is 14 residues long. Trimming cost V 5 bases and J 3 bases, with 11 bases left between them. Data came from immunoSEQ multiplex PCR; TCRdb stores just in-frame clones and leaves some out. This sample has some 2,000,000 clones; 95% occur once, and the top ten carry more than 0.1%. V and J are TRBV6-5 and TRBJ1-5; tentative D call: TRBD1 (6 bases). The receptor's source is a man between 18 and 35 years old in good health. The sequencing input was naive CD4+ T cells sorted from blood. The sample's subset: CD45RA+ positively selected. CDR3 residues: CASSAGQFNQPQHF. CDR3 in DNA: TGTGCCAGCAGTGCCGGACAGTTCAATCAGCCCCAGCATTTT.